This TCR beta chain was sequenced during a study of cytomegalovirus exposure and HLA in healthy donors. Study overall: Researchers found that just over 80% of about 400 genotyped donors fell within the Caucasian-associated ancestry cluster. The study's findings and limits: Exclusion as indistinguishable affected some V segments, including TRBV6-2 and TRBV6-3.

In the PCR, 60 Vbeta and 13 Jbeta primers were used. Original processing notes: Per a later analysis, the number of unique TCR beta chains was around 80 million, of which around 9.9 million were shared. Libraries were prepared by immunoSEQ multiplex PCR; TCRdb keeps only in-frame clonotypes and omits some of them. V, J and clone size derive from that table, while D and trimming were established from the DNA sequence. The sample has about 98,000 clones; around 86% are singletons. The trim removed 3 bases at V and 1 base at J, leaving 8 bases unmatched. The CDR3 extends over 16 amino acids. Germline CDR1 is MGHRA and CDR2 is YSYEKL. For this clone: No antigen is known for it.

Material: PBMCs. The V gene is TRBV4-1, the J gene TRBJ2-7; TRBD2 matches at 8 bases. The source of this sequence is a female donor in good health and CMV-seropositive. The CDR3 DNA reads TGCGCCAGCAGCCAGGCGAGCGGGAGCCTATCCTACGAGCAGTACTTC. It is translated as CASSQASGSLSYEQYF.